This TCR beta chain was observed in a study of T-cell reconstitution after alpha-beta-depleted transplantation in children. Study-wide points: Several hundred rapidly expanded clones from non-depleted graft cells reportedly supplied alpha-beta T cells about two months post-transplant. Surviving recipient T cells and thymic progenitors underlay high day-60 TCRbeta diversity in some patients. T cells produced anew were the main source of T-cell counts and diversity one year after transplant.

It was with unique molecular identifiers that the TCRbeta library was prepared. MiXCR was run by TCRdb on the PCR reads, yielding one entry per CDR3 protein. The sample lists a few hundred thousand distinct CDR3 sequences; about a tenth were seen once. This clonotype was seen at least ten times. Its antigen is currently unknown. V gave up 2 bases and J gave up 4 bases, with 9 bases separating them. Germline V lookup: CDR1 GTSNPN, CDR2 SVGIG (reference sequence). The CDR3 consists of 13 residues. The V and J genes are TRBV30 and TRBJ1-5; D is uncertain. Here the sequenced sample was PBMCs, taken before TCRalphabeta/CD19-depleted stem cell transplant. This clonotype was obtained from a boy in the first two years of life with acute myeloid leukemia, due to receive a stem cell transplant. This CDR3 reads CAWSRWENQPQHF. The CDR3 bases are TGTGCCTGGAGTAGGTGGGAAAATCAGCCCCAGCATTTT.